This passage covers 2 T cell receptor beta chains from one sample sequenced in a study of blood T cell repertoires in COVID-19. Sequenced by immunoSEQ multiplex PCR; TCRdb stores in-frame clones only, minus some. The sample lists approximately 200,000 clones; more than 70% were seen once. The sequencing input was peripheral blood. The receptor source for this set is a woman under 40 with acute or convalescent COVID-19.

The J gene is TRBJ1-2, the V gene TRBV7-9; a weak D match, TRBD1 (5 bases). Germline assignment: CDR1 SEHNR and CDR2 FQNEAQ (reference sequence). Trimming removed 5 bases at V and 0 bases at J, with 16 bases between. This CDR3 has 16 amino acids. CDR3 nucleotide sequence: TGTGCCAGCAGCCCCCACGGCAGGGATGCTAACTATGGCTACACCTTC. Translation: CASSPHGRDANYGYTF.

The rearrangement uses TRBV19 and TRBJ1-1, with D perhaps matching TRBD1 (6 bases). Trimming left V 6 bases short and J 10 bases short, with 18 bases between. The length of the CDR3 is 13 residues. The germline V gene has CDR1 LNHDA and CDR2 SQIVND (reference sequence). The CDR3 DNA follows: TGTGCCAGTAGGGCGACAGGCCCCACCCGAGCTTTCTTT. Translation: CASRATGPTRAFF.